The rows below give T cell receptor beta chains drawn from one sample of a study of cytomegalovirus exposure and HLA in healthy donors. Some clones are missing from TCRdb's copy, which holds only in-frame ones; the method was immunoSEQ multiplex PCR. Among about 100,000 clones listed, under 80% were seen once. The material sequenced was PBMCs. These receptors were collected from a woman aged 18-29 years in good health and CMV-seropositive. Both conserved end residues are part of each CDR3. The order of the fields is D gene, clone size, J gene, V gene, CDR3 DNA, CDR3 protein. A D gene is named only where the DNA matches it firmly. The size of a clone is reported for some rows only, either as once, few or many, or as a class for expanded clones.

d_gene: NA
abundance: NA
j_gene: TRBJ1-4
v_gene: TRBV7-9
CDR3nt: TGTGCCAGCAGCCCCCCGGGGATCAAACTGTTTTTT
CDR3aa: CASSPPGIKLFF

d_gene: TRBD2
abundance: few
j_gene: TRBJ2-3
v_gene: TRBV7-2
CDR3nt: TGTGCCAGCAGCGCCCAGCCGGGACTAGCGGGAGGTGATACGCAGTATTTT
CDR3aa: CASSAQPGLAGGDTQYF

d_gene: NA
abundance: once
j_gene: TRBJ2-3
v_gene: TRBV5-6
CDR3nt: TGTGCCAGCAGCTTGTCACAGGTGTCGGATACGCAGTATTTT
CDR3aa: CASSLSQVSDTQYF

d_gene: TRBD1
abundance: NA
j_gene: TRBJ2-3
v_gene: TRBV4-3
CDR3nt: TGCGCCAGCAGCCAAGATGGGGGACAGACCCCTAGCACAGATACGCAGTATTTT
CDR3aa: CASSQDGGQTPSTDTQYF

d_gene: TRBD1
abundance: NA
j_gene: TRBJ2-3
v_gene: TRBV19
CDR3nt: TGTGCCAGTAGCACCCCCGGGACAGGGGTGGCAGATACGCAGTATTTT
CDR3aa: CASSTPGTGVADTQYF

d_gene: TRBD1
abundance: NA
j_gene: TRBJ2-7
v_gene: TRBV4-3
CDR3nt: TGCGCCAGCAGCCAAGAAACGGGACAGTACTACGAGCAGTACTTC
CDR3aa: CASSQETGQYYEQYF

d_gene: TRBD2
abundance: NA
j_gene: TRBJ2-3
v_gene: TRBV23-1
CDR3nt: TGCGCCAGCAGTCAATCAAAGCGGGAGGCACAGGGGTCCCCCACAGATACGCAGTATTTT
CDR3aa: CASSQSKREAQGSPTDTQYF

d_gene: NA
abundance: NA
j_gene: TRBJ2-7
v_gene: TRBV4-1
CDR3nt: TGCGCCAGCAGCCAAGCCCCCCTTGCAGGGCAGTACTTC
CDR3aa: CASSQAPLAGQYF

d_gene: NA
abundance: few
j_gene: TRBJ2-3
v_gene: TRBV7-3
CDR3nt: TGTGCCAGCAGCTTAACGCATTTACCGGGCACAGATACGCAGTATTTT
CDR3aa: CASSLTHLPGTDTQYF

d_gene: NA
abundance: NA
j_gene: TRBJ2-7
v_gene: TRBV7-3
CDR3nt: TGTGCCAGCAGCTTAATGGGCAGTTCTTCCTACGAGCAGTACTTC
CDR3aa: CASSLMGSSSYEQYF

d_gene: TRBD2
abundance: NA
j_gene: TRBJ2-5
v_gene: TRBV9
CDR3nt: TGTGCCAGCAGCCCTTCTGGCGGGAGGGCCTTACGGGAGACCCAGTACTTC
CDR3aa: CASSPSGGRALRETQYF

d_gene: TRBD2
abundance: NA
j_gene: TRBJ2-1
v_gene: TRBV9
CDR3nt: TGTGCCAGCAGCGTGTGGGCGGCGGGAGGGTCCTACAATGAGCAGTTCTTC
CDR3aa: CASSVWAAGGSYNEQFF

d_gene: NA
abundance: NA
j_gene: TRBJ2-3
v_gene: TRBV2
CDR3nt: TGTGCCAGCAGTGATAAGGGGAGGACAGATACGCAGTATTTT
CDR3aa: CASSDKGRTDTQYF

d_gene: TRBD2
abundance: few
j_gene: TRBJ2-3
v_gene: TRBV5-1
CDR3nt: TGCGCCAGCACAAGCGGGACCGGCACAGATACGCAGTATTTT
CDR3aa: CASTSGTGTDTQYF

d_gene: TRBD2
abundance: NA
j_gene: TRBJ2-3
v_gene: TRBV5-1
CDR3nt: TGCGCCAGCAGCCTTCCGACTAGCGGAAGCACAGATACGCAGTATTTT
CDR3aa: CASSLPTSGSTDTQYF

d_gene: NA
abundance: NA
j_gene: TRBJ2-7
v_gene: TRBV9
CDR3nt: TGTGCCAGCAGCGTCGGGGGGACAACCGAGGGCGAGCAGTACTTC
CDR3aa: CASSVGGTTEGEQYF

d_gene: NA
abundance: NA
j_gene: TRBJ1-3
v_gene: TRBV4-2
CDR3nt: TGTGCCAGCATCGCAGGCGCCACCATATATTTT
CDR3aa: CASIAGATIYF

d_gene: NA
abundance: NA
j_gene: TRBJ1-5
v_gene: TRBV2
CDR3nt: TGTGCCAGCAGTCGGGGGGCGCCTAATCAGCCCCAGCATTTT
CDR3aa: CASSRGAPNQPQHF

d_gene: NA
abundance: NA
j_gene: TRBJ1-2
v_gene: TRBV4-1
CDR3nt: TGCGCCAGCAGCCAAGGTTGGGGGCCAACAGGGAATGGCTACACCTTC
CDR3aa: CASSQGWGPTGNGYTF

d_gene: NA
abundance: NA
j_gene: TRBJ2-1
v_gene: TRBV7-9
CDR3nt: TGTGCCAGCAGCTTATCAGGCCTCCCTGATGAGCAGTTCTTC
CDR3aa: CASSLSGLPDEQFF

d_gene: TRBD2
abundance: NA
j_gene: TRBJ2-2
v_gene: TRBV28
CDR3nt: TGTGCCAGCAGTTTAGTAGCGGGAGACCCCGGGGAGCTGTTTTTT
CDR3aa: CASSLVAGDPGELFF

d_gene: NA
abundance: NA
j_gene: TRBJ1-2
v_gene: TRBV28
CDR3nt: TGTGCCAGCACCTTAGGGACATCGCCTGGCTACACCTTC
CDR3aa: CASTLGTSPGYTF

d_gene: TRBD2
abundance: NA
j_gene: TRBJ2-5
v_gene: TRBV27
CDR3nt: TGTGCCAGCAGTTTATCCACTAGCGGATACCAAGAGACCCAGTACTTC
CDR3aa: CASSLSTSGYQETQYF

d_gene: TRBD1
abundance: NA
j_gene: TRBJ2-3
v_gene: TRBV6-5
CDR3nt: TGTGCCAGCACCTACAGGGGGTCCACAGATACGCAGTATTTT
CDR3aa: CASTYRGSTDTQYF

d_gene: TRBD2
abundance: once
j_gene: TRBJ2-1
v_gene: TRBV9
CDR3nt: TGTGCCAGCAGCGTAGTTGGGACTAGCGGCGAGCAGTTCTTC
CDR3aa: CASSVVGTSGEQFF

d_gene: TRBD1
abundance: NA
j_gene: TRBJ1-5
v_gene: TRBV27
CDR3nt: TGTGCCAGCAGTATAGGACAGGGGTCTGGGGGCAATCAGCCCCAGCATTTT
CDR3aa: CASSIGQGSGGNQPQHF

d_gene: NA
abundance: few
j_gene: TRBJ1-5
v_gene: TRBV30
CDR3nt: TGTGCCTGGAGTGGGGACCCAGGGGATCGTCAGCCCCAGCATTTT
CDR3aa: CAWSGDPGDRQPQHF

d_gene: NA
abundance: NA
j_gene: TRBJ1-1
v_gene: TRBV4-1
CDR3nt: TGCGCCAGCAGCCAAGCGACAGTTAACACTGAAGCTTTCTTT
CDR3aa: CASSQATVNTEAFF

d_gene: NA
abundance: few
j_gene: TRBJ2-1
v_gene: TRBV28
CDR3nt: TGTGCCAGCAGCCTGGGACTTAGCTTACGGGACAATGAGCAGTTCTTC
CDR3aa: CASSLGLSLRDNEQFF

d_gene: TRBD2
abundance: few
j_gene: TRBJ2-7
v_gene: TRBV4-1
CDR3nt: TGCGCCAGCAGCCGAAGTCTCATGGATAGCGGGAGTAGCGAGCAGTACTTC
CDR3aa: CASSRSLMDSGSSEQYF

d_gene: NA
abundance: NA
j_gene: TRBJ1-1
v_gene: TRBV27
CDR3nt: TGTGCCAGCAGGGTCGGCAGCGGAGGCACTGAAGCTTTCTTT
CDR3aa: CASRVGSGGTEAFF

d_gene: NA
abundance: NA
j_gene: TRBJ2-1
v_gene: TRBV9
CDR3nt: TGTGCCAGCAGCCAGGGGATTGGGGATGAGCAGTTCTTC
CDR3aa: CASSQGIGDEQFF

d_gene: NA
abundance: NA
j_gene: TRBJ2-3
v_gene: TRBV7-3
CDR3nt: TGTGCCAGCAGCTTATGGGGGCAGGGGGGCCGGGATACGCAGTATTTT
CDR3aa: CASSLWGQGGRDTQYF

d_gene: NA
abundance: few
j_gene: TRBJ2-7
v_gene: TRBV27
CDR3nt: TGTGCCAGCAGTATGCAAGGGGTGAGGCACGAGCAGTACTTC
CDR3aa: CASSMQGVRHEQYF

d_gene: TRBD1
abundance: NA
j_gene: TRBJ2-5
v_gene: TRBV11-1
CDR3nt: TGTGCCAGCAGCCCCGGGACAGACCAAGAGACCCAGTACTTC
CDR3aa: CASSPGTDQETQYF

d_gene: NA
abundance: NA
j_gene: TRBJ2-2
v_gene: TRBV28
CDR3nt: TGTGCCAGCTCTGGAGGGCCCGGGGAGCTGTTTTTT
CDR3aa: CASSGGPGELFF

d_gene: NA
abundance: few
j_gene: TRBJ2-1
v_gene: TRBV30
CDR3nt: TGTGCCTGGAGTGTGAGCTATGAGCAGTTCTTC
CDR3aa: CAWSVSYEQFF

d_gene: TRBD2
abundance: NA
j_gene: TRBJ2-7
v_gene: TRBV7-9
CDR3nt: TGTGCCAGCAGCTTATTTCAATTTGCTAGCGGGAGCGACGACGAGCAGTACTTC
CDR3aa: CASSLFQFASGSDDEQYF

d_gene: TRBD2
abundance: once
j_gene: TRBJ2-7
v_gene: TRBV7-9
CDR3nt: TGTACCAGCAGTCCGGTCGGCGCGGGGGGCTCCTACGAGCAGTACTTC
CDR3aa: CTSSPVGAGGSYEQYF

d_gene: TRBD2
abundance: NA
j_gene: TRBJ2-2
v_gene: TRBV7-3
CDR3nt: TGTGCCAGCAGGGAGACGGGACTAGTCCCCGGGGAGCTGTTTTTT
CDR3aa: CASRETGLVPGELFF

d_gene: TRBD1
abundance: NA
j_gene: TRBJ2-2
v_gene: TRBV29-1
CDR3nt: TGCAGCGTGGGGACAGCGAACACCGGGGAGCTGTTTTTT
CDR3aa: CSVGTANTGELFF

d_gene: TRBD1
abundance: NA
j_gene: TRBJ2-7
v_gene: TRBV5-1
CDR3nt: TGCGCCAGCAGCTTGGCCGGGACAGGCGTTTGGGAGCAGTACTTC
CDR3aa: CASSLAGTGVWEQYF

d_gene: TRBD1
abundance: NA
j_gene: TRBJ1-1
v_gene: TRBV5-1
CDR3nt: TGCGCCAGCAGCTCAGGGGCGACAGGGGACACTGAAGCTTTCTTT
CDR3aa: CASSSGATGDTEAFF

d_gene: NA
abundance: once
j_gene: TRBJ2-7
v_gene: TRBV6-5
CDR3nt: TGTGCCAGCAAGGGACTGCGGTACGAGCAGTACTTC
CDR3aa: CASKGLRYEQYF

d_gene: NA
abundance: once
j_gene: TRBJ1-5
v_gene: TRBV27
CDR3nt: TGTGCCAGCAGTGAGGTTTATAGCAATCAGCCCCAGCATTTT
CDR3aa: CASSEVYSNQPQHF

d_gene: NA
abundance: once
j_gene: TRBJ2-5
v_gene: TRBV4-3
CDR3nt: TGCGCCAGCAGCCAAGATCGAACAGGGTTTGGGTCCAGGACGGAGACCCAGTACTTC
CDR3aa: CASSQDRTGFGSRTETQYF

d_gene: TRBD2
abundance: NA
j_gene: TRBJ2-7
v_gene: TRBV7-2
CDR3nt: TGTGCCAGCAGGGGACTAGCGGGAATTGGGTACGAGCAGTACTTC
CDR3aa: CASRGLAGIGYEQYF

d_gene: TRBD1
abundance: once
j_gene: TRBJ2-7
v_gene: TRBV10-3
CDR3nt: TGTGCCATCAGTGAGGAGGGACAGGGGAGGAACGAGCAGTACTTC
CDR3aa: CAISEEGQGRNEQYF

d_gene: TRBD1
abundance: NA
j_gene: TRBJ1-1
v_gene: TRBV5-1
CDR3nt: TGCGCCAGCGGACAGGGGACCATGAACACTGAAGCTTTCTTT
CDR3aa: CASGQGTMNTEAFF

d_gene: NA
abundance: NA
j_gene: TRBJ2-3
v_gene: TRBV30
CDR3nt: TGTGCCTGGAGTGTACGAGAGGCAGATACGCAGTATTTT
CDR3aa: CAWSVREADTQYF

d_gene: NA
abundance: NA
j_gene: TRBJ2-5
v_gene: TRBV27
CDR3nt: TGTGCCAGCAGTTCTAACATCGGGGTCTTAGAGACCCAGTACTTC
CDR3aa: CASSSNIGVLETQYF

d_gene: NA
abundance: NA
j_gene: TRBJ1-1
v_gene: TRBV19
CDR3nt: TGTGCCAGTAGTAGGCAGGGGCGGTACACTGAAGCTTTCTTT
CDR3aa: CASSRQGRYTEAFF

d_gene: TRBD2
abundance: NA
j_gene: TRBJ2-7
v_gene: TRBV9
CDR3nt: TGTGCCAGCAGCGTAGAATCGGCGGGGGGTTTCTACGAGCAGTACTTC
CDR3aa: CASSVESAGGFYEQYF

d_gene: TRBD1
abundance: NA
j_gene: TRBJ1-5
v_gene: TRBV4-1
CDR3nt: TGCGCCAGCTCCCCGGGGCAGGGGGCCAAGCCCCAGCATTTT
CDR3aa: CASSPGQGAKPQHF